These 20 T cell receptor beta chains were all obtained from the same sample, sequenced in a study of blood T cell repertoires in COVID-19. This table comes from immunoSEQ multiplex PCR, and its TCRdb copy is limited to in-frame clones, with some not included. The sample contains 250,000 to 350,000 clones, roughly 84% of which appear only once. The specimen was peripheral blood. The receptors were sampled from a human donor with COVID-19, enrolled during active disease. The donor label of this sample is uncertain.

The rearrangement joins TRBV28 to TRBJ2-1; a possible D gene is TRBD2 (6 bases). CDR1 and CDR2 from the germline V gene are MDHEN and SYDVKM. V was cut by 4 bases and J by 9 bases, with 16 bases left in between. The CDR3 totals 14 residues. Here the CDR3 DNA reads TGTGCCAGCAGTTCACGACGGGAGAGGAGTGAGCAGTTCTTC. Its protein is CASSSRRERSEQFF.

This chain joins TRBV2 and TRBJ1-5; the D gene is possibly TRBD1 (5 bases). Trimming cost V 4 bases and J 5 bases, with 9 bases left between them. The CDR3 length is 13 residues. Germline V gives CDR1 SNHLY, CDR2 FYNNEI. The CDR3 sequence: CASSGDRDQPQHF. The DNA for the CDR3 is TGTGCCAGCAGTGGAGACAGAGATCAGCCCCAGCATTTT.

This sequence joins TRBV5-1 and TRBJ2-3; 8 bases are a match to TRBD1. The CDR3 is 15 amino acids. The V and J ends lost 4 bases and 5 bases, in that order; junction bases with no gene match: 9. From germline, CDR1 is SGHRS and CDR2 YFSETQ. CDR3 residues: CASSDTGTGVDTQYF. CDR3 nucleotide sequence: TGCGCCAGCAGCGATACCGGGACAGGAGTAGATACGCAGTATTTT. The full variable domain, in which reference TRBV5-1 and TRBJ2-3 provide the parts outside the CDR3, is KAGVTQTPRYLIKTRGQQVTLSCSPISGHRSVSWYQQTPGQGLQFLFEYFSETQRNKGNFPGRFSGRQFSNSRSEMNVSTLELGDSALYLCASSDTGTGVDTQYFGPGTRLTVL.

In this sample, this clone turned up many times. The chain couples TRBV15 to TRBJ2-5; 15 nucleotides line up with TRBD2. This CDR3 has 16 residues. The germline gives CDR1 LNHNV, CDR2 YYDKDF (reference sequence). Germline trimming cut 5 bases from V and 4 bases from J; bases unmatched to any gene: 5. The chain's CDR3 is CATSLGLAGGSETQYF. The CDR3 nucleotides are TGTGCCACCAGCCTTGGACTAGCGGGAGGGTCAGAGACCCAGTACTTC.

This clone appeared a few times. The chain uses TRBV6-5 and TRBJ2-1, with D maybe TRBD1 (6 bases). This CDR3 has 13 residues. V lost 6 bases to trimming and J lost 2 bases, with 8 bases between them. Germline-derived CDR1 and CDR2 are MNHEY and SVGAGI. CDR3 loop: CASRQGPYNEQFF. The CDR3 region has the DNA TGTGCCAGCAGACAGGGTCCCTACAATGAGCAGTTCTTC.

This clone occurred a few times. Here the CDR3 reads CASIPPGEYTEAFF. Here the CDR3 DNA reads TGTGCCAGCATCCCCCCGGGAGAATACACTGAAGCTTTCTTT. The chain is built from TRBV28 and TRBJ1-1; D unclear. Germline CDR1 is MDHEN and CDR2 is SYDVKM. The V end was cut by 7 bases, the J end by 3 bases, with 15 bases between. This CDR3 has 14 amino acids.

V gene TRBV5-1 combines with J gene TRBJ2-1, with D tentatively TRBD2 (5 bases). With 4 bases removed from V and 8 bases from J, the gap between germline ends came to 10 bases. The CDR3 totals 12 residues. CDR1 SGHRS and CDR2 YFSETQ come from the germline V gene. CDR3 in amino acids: CASSDPADEQFF. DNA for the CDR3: TGCGCCAGCAGCGACCCAGCGGATGAGCAGTTCTTC.

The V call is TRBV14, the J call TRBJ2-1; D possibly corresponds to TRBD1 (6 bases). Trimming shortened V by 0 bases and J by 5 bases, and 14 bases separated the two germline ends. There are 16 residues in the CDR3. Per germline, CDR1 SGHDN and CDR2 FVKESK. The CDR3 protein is CASSQDNTGWNNEQFF. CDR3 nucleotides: TGTGCCAGCAGCCAAGATAACACAGGGTGGAACAATGAGCAGTTCTTC.

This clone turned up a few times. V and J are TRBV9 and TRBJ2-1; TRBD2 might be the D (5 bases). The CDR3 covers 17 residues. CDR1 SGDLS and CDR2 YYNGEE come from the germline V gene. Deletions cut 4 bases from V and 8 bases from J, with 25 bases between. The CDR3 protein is CASSSRPGGLAGDEQFF. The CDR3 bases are TGTGCCAGCAGCTCCCGACCCGGCGGGCTAGCAGGCGATGAGCAGTTCTTC.

The CDR3 bases are TGCGCCAGCAGCTTGGGGGAGTGGAACACTGAAGCTTTCTTT. This translates into CASSLGEWNTEAFF. This rearrangement joins TRBV5-1 to TRBJ1-1; no definite D call. The germline V and J ends were trimmed by 0 bases and 1 base, with 7 bases remaining between them. Germline V gives CDR1 SGHRS, CDR2 YFSETQ. This CDR3 spans 14 amino acids.

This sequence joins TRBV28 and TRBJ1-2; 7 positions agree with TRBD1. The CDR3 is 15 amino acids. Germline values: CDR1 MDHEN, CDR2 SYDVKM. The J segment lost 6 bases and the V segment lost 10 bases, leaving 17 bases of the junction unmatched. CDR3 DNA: TGTGCCATCCTGATCCCAGGGGGGTCTTCGGATGGCTACACCTTC. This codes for CAILIPGGSSDGYTF.

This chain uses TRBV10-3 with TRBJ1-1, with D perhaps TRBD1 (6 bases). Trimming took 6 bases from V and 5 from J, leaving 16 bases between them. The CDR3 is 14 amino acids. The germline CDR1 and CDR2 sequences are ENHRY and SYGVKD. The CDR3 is CAISRDRTGTEAFF. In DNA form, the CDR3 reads TGTGCCATCAGCCGCGACAGGACGGGTACTGAAGCTTTCTTT.

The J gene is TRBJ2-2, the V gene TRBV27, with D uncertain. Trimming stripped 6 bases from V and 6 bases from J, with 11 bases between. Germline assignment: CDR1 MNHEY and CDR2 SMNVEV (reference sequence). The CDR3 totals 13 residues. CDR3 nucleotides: TGTGCCAGCAGCCGCGAAGTGTCCGGGGAGCTGTTTTTT. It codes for CASSREVSGELFF.

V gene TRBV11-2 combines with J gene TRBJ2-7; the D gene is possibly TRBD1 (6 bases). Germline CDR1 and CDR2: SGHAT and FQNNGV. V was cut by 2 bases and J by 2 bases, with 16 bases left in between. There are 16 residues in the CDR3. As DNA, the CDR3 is TGTGCCAGCAGCTTACTCCGGGGACAAGGGACCTACGAGCAGTACTTC. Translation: CASSLLRGQGTYEQYF.

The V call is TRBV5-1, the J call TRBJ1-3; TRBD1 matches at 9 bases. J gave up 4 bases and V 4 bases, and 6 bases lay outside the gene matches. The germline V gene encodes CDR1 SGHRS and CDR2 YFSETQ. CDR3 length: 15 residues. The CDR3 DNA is TGCGCCAGCAGCCCGGGACAGGGAGCAGGAAACACCATATATTTT. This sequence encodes CASSPGQGAGNTIYF.

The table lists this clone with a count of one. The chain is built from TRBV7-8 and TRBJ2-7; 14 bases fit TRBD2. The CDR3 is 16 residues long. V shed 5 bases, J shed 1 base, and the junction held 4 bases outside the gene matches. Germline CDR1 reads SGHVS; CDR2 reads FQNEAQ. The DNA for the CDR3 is TGTGCCAGCAGCCTTCGACTAGCGGGAGGGTCCTACGAGCAGTACTTC. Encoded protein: CASSLRLAGGSYEQYF.

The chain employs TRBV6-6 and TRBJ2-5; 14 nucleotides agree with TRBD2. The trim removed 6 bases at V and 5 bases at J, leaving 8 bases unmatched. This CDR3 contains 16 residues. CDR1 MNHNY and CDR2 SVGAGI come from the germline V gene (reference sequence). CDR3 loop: CASSPTSGRAGETQYF. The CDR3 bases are TGTGCCAGCAGCCCGACTAGCGGGAGGGCCGGGGAGACCCAGTACTTC.

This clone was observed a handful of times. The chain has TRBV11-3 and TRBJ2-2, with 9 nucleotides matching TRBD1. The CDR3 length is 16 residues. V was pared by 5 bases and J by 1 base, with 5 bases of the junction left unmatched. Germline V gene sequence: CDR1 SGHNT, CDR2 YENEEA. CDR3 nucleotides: TGTGCCAGCAGCCCGAGGACAGGGGTGAACACCGGGGAGCTGTTTTTT. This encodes CASSPRTGVNTGELFF.

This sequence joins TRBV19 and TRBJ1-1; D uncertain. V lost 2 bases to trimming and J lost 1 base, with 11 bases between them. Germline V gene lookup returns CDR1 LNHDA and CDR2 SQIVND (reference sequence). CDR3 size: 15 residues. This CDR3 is CASSIQHSQNTEAFF. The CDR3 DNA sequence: TGTGCCAGTAGTATACAACATTCACAGAACACTGAAGCTTTCTTT.

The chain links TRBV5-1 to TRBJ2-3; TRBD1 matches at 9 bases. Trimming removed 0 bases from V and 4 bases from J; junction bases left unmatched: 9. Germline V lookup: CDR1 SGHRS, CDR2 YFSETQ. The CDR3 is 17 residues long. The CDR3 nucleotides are TGCGCCAGCAGCTTGGCGGGTGGACAGGGGAGATCAGATACGCAGTATTTT. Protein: CASSLAGGQGRSDTQYF. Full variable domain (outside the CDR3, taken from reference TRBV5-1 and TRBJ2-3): KAGVTQTPRYLIKTRGQQVTLSCSPISGHRSVSWYQQTPGQGLQFLFEYFSETQRNKGNFPGRFSGRQFSNSRSEMNVSTLELGDSALYLCASSLAGGQGRSDTQYFGPGTRLTVL.